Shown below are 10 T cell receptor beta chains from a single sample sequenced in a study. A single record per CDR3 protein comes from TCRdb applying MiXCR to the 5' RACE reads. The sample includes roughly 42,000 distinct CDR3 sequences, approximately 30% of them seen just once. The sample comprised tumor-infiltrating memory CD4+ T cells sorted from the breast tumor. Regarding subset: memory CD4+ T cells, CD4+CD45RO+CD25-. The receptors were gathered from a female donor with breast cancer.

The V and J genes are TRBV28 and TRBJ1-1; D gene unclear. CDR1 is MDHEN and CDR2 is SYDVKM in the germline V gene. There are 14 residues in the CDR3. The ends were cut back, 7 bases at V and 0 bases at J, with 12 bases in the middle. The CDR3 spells CASTLAGLNTEAFF. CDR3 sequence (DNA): TGTGCCAGCACCCTGGCAGGACTGAACACTGAAGCTTTCTTT.

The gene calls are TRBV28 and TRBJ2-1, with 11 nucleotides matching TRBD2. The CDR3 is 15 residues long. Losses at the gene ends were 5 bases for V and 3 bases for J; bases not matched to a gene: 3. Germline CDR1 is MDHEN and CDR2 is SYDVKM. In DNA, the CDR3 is TGTGCCAGCAGTGGTGGGACTAGCGGCTACAATGAGCAGTTCTTC. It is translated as CASSGGTSGYNEQFF.

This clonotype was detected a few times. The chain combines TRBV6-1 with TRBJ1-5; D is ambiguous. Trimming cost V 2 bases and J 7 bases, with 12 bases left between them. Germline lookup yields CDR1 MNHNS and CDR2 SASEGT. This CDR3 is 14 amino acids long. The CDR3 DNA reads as TGTGCCAGCAGTGAACGGTCCCTGGGGCAGCCCCAGCATTTT. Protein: CASSERSLGQPQHF.

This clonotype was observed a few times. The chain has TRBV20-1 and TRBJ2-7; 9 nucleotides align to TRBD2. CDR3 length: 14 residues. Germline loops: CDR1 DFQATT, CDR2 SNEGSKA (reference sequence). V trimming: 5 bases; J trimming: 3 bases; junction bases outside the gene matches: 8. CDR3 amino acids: CSALPAGGRYEQYF. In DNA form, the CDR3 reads TGCAGTGCTCTCCCAGCGGGGGGTCGCTACGAGCAGTACTTC.

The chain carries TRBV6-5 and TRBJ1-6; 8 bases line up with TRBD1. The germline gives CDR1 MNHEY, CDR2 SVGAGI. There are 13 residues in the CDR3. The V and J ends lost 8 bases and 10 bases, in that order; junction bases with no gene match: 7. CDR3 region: CASQRQGQSPLHF. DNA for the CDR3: TGTGCCAGCCAAAGACAGGGGCAATCACCCCTCCACTTT.

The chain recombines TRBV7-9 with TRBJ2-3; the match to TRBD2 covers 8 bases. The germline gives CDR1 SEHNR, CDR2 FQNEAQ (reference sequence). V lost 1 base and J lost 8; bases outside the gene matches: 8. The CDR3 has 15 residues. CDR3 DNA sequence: TGTGCCAGCAGCTTAGGGGCGGGAGGAAGTGGTACGCAGTATTTT. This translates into CASSLGAGGSGTQYF.

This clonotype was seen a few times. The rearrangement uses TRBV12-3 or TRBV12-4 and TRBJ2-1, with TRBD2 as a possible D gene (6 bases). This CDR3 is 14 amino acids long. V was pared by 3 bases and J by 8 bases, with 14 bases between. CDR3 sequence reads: CASSLGQGGDEQFF. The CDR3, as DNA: TGTGCCAGCAGTTTGGGTCAGGGAGGTGATGAGCAGTTCTTC.

The CDR3 coding sequence is TGCGCCAGCAGCCAAAGAGGGGACTTTGGCTACGAGCAGTACTTC. Translation: CASSQRGDFGYEQYF. This chain links TRBV4-1 with TRBJ2-7; tentatively, D is TRBD2 (6 bases). Germline CDR1 reads MGHRA; CDR2 reads YSYEKL. V lost 2 bases and J lost 3, with 14 bases in between. The CDR3 length is 15 residues.

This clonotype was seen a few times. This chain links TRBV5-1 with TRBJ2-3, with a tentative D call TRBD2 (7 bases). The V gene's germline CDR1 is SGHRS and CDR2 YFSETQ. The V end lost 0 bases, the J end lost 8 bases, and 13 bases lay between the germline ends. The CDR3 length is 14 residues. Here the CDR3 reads CASSLVGGQSTQYF. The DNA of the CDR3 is TGCGCCAGCAGCTTGGTGGGGGGGCAGAGTACGCAGTATTTT. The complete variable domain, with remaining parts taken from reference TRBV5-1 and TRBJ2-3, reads KAGVTQTPRYLIKTRGQQVTLSCSPISGHRSVSWYQQTPGQGLQFLFEYFSETQRNKGNFPGRFSGRQFSNSRSEMNVSTLELGDSALYLCASSLVGGQSTQYFGPGTRLTVL.

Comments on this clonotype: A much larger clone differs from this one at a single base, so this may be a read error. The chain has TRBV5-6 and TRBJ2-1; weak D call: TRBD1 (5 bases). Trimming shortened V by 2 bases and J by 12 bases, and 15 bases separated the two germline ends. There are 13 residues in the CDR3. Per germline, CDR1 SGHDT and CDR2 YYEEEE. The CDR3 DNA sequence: TGTGCCAGCAGCTTAGAAAAGGGGATGTGGCAGTTCTTC. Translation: CASSLEKGMWQFF. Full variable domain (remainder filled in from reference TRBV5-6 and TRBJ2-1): DAGVTQSPTHLIKTRGQQVTLRCSPKSGHDTVSWYQQALGQGPQFIFQYYEEEERQRGNFPDRFSGHQFPNYSSELNVNALLLGDSALYLCASSLEKGMWQFFGPGTRLTVL.